This entry is about one T cell receptor beta chain. As yet, its antigen is unknown. The authors ran a second PCR of 7 to 11 cycles using a sample-barcoded 5' primer and a J-beta primer mix. TCRdb recomputed calls from the 5' RACE reads with MiXCR, one row per CDR3 protein. Of 1.8 million or so distinct CDR3 sequences in the sample, roughly 43% were seen once. This entry comes from a study of blood T cells in healthy people across ages. The study's findings and limits: As age increased, TCR beta diversity per million T cells fell in a roughly linear fashion. Higher diversity, along with more naive CD4+ cells, distinguished long-lived donors from aged donors. For the donors, CMV status was unknown and possibly confounded expanded clonotype changes. Diversity figures based on one million T cells were deemed too low.

Germline-derived CDR1 and CDR2 are MNHEY and SVGEGT. This CDR3 contains 15 residues. Trimming left V 6 bases short and J 4 bases short, with 18 bases between. This receptor was obtained from a human donor in good health. This chain links TRBV6-2 or TRBV6-3 with TRBJ1-2; D ambiguous. Input material: blood. The CDR3 region has the DNA TGTGCCAGCAGCCGAGACACCACCTCCCTCTATGGCTACACCTTC. The encoded protein is CASSRDTTSLYGYTF.